What follows are 26 T cell receptor beta chains derived from one specimen sequenced in a study of T cell responses to AZD1222 COVID-19 vaccine. Libraries were prepared by immunoSEQ multiplex PCR; TCRdb keeps only in-frame clonotypes and omits some of them. Of about 110,000 clones in the sample, 70% to 90% were seen once. The specimen was peripheral blood, collected 28 days after the second AZD1222 dose. The receptors originated from an adult who received the AZD1222 COVID-19 vaccine.

The chain couples TRBV5-1 to TRBJ1-2; D is perhaps TRBD1 (5 bases). CDR3 length: 13 amino acids. Germline V gene sequence: CDR1 SGHRS, CDR2 YFSETQ. The V end lost 4 bases, the J end lost 8 bases, and 15 bases lay between the germline ends. The CDR3 is CASSVPGPGGYTF. Written as DNA, the CDR3 is TGCGCCAGCAGCGTACCGGGGCCGGGAGGCTACACCTTC.

The chain is built from TRBV9 and TRBJ2-3; 10 bases map to TRBD2. Looked up from germline, CDR1 is SGDLS and CDR2 is YYNGEE. There are 15 residues in the CDR3. The ends lost 4 bases at V and 1 base at J; junction bases unmatched: 3. The CDR3 DNA follows: TGTGCCAGCAGCCTCGGGACTAGCGGCACAGATACGCAGTATTTT. It is translated as CASSLGTSGTDTQYF.

The genes are TRBV14 and TRBJ2-1; D not resolved. CDR1 and CDR2 from the germline V gene are SGHDN and FVKESK. V dropped 1 base and J dropped 5 bases, with 9 bases sitting between them. The CDR3 runs to 14 residues. The DNA for the CDR3 is TGTGCCAGCAGCCAAGCTGCGATCGACAATGAGCAGTTCTTC. Translating gives CASSQAAIDNEQFF.

The chain recombines TRBV25-1 with TRBJ2-1, with TRBD1 identical over 8 bases. V shed 7 bases, J shed 5 bases, and the junction held 7 bases outside the gene matches. CDR3 length: 14 residues. Germline lookup yields CDR1 MGHDK and CDR2 SYGVNS. DNA of the CDR3: TGTGCCAGCACAGCAGGGGGCTGGAACAATGAGCAGTTCTTC. It encodes CASTAGGWNNEQFF. Supplemented by reference TRBV25-1 and TRBJ2-1, the full variable domain reads EADIYQTPRYLVIGTGKKITLECSQTMGHDKMYWYQQDPGMELHLIHYSYGVNSTEKGDLSSESTVSRIRTEHFPLTLESARPSHTSQYLCASTAGGWNNEQFFGPGTRLTVL.

The V call is TRBV5-8, the J call TRBJ2-1; 10 positions match TRBD2. The CDR3 loop spans 17 amino acids. Per germline, CDR1 SGHTS and CDR2 YDEGEE. With 4 bases clipped from V and 2 bases from J, the junction kept 9 bases outside the gene matches. Here the CDR3 DNA reads TGTGCCAGCAGCCGTCAGACTAGCGGGTACCCCTACAATGAGCAGTTCTTC. It yields the protein CASSRQTSGYPYNEQFF.

The rearrangement joins TRBV28 to TRBJ1-5; TRBD1 is a possible D gene (5 bases). CDR3 length: 17 amino acids. V gave up 3 bases and J gave up 5 bases, with 20 bases separating them. Germline V gene lookup returns CDR1 MDHEN and CDR2 SYDVKM. CDR3 DNA sequence: TGTGCCAGCAGTTTGCCCCTGGACCGGGGGTTTCATCAGCCCCAGCATTTT. It translates to CASSLPLDRGFHQPQHF.

This chain uses TRBV27 with TRBJ2-5, with 9 bases aligning to TRBD2. The CDR3 length is 16 residues. From germline, CDR1 is MNHEY and CDR2 SMNVEV (reference sequence). Trimming removed 1 base from V and 2 bases from J; junction bases left unmatched: 5. As DNA, the CDR3 is TGTGCCAGCAGTTTATTTCCTAGCGGGGCTCAAGAGACCCAGTACTTC. This gives the protein CASSLFPSGAQETQYF.

This chain joins TRBV10-3 and TRBJ2-3; TRBD2 aligns across 10 bases. Looked up from germline, CDR1 is ENHRY and CDR2 is SYGVKD. V was pared by 0 bases and J by 2 bases, with 8 bases of the junction left unmatched. The CDR3 runs to 18 residues. In DNA form, the CDR3 reads TGTGCCATCAGTGAGTCGAAGTGGACTAGCGGATACACAGATACGCAGTATTTT. Protein product: CAISESKWTSGYTDTQYF.

The CDR3 spells CASFRGLVTDTQYF. CDR3 bases: TGCGCCAGCTTCAGGGGGCTGGTGACAGATACGCAGTATTTT. The chain uses TRBV5-1 and TRBJ2-3; 8 nucleotides match TRBD1. J was trimmed by 3 bases and V by 7 bases; bases with no gene match: 7. Germline-derived CDR1 and CDR2 are SGHRS and YFSETQ. The CDR3 extends over 14 amino acids.

The chain combines TRBV5-5 with TRBJ2-3; a weak D match, TRBD2 (5 bases). The CDR3 is 13 amino acids. V was cut by 0 bases and J by 5 bases, with 7 bases left in between. Germline lookup yields CDR1 SGHKS and CDR2 YYEKEE (reference sequence). The DNA for the CDR3 is TGTGCCAGCAGCTTGGGGGAGTTAGATACGCAGTATTTT. Protein: CASSLGELDTQYF.

J is TRBJ1-6 and V is TRBV12-3 or TRBV12-4; D is undetermined. The CDR3 consists of 13 residues. V lost 5 bases to trimming and J lost 9 bases, with 11 bases between them. This chain's CDR3 is CASSLPPRSPLHF. CDR3 DNA sequence: TGTGCCAGCAGTCTCCCCCCCCGTTCACCCCTCCACTTT.

The rearrangement links TRBV9 to TRBJ2-2; D possibly corresponds to TRBD1 (5 bases). With 0 bases removed from V and 2 bases from J, the gap between germline ends came to 8 bases. Germline-derived CDR1 and CDR2 are SGDLS and YYNGEE. The CDR3 loop spans 15 amino acids. CDR3 loop: CASSVARANTGELFF. The DNA for the CDR3 is TGTGCCAGCAGCGTAGCCAGGGCCAACACCGGGGAGCTGTTTTTT.

V is TRBV7-9 and J is TRBJ1-4; the D is unclear. The CDR3 loop spans 15 amino acids. V lost 8 bases to trimming and J lost 2 bases, with 15 bases between them. The germline V gene encodes CDR1 SEHNR and CDR2 FQNEAQ (reference sequence). The CDR3 loop reads CASRGTGWTNEKLFF. CDR3 DNA sequence: TGTGCCAGCCGAGGAACGGGGTGGACTAATGAAAAACTGTTTTTT.

This chain joins TRBV12-3 or TRBV12-4 and TRBJ1-4; D uncertain. CDR3 length equals 12 residues. The V end was cut by 4 bases, the J end by 8 bases, with 8 bases between. The CDR3 sequence is CASSWVGEKLFF. CDR3 DNA: TGTGCCAGCAGTTGGGTGGGGGAAAAACTGTTTTTT.

The chain carries TRBV18 and TRBJ1-3; TRBD1 matches 7 bases. Unmatched junction bases numbered 4, after V lost 2 bases and J lost 0 bases. The CDR3 sequence is 16 residues long. Germline CDR1 and CDR2: KGHSH and LQKENI. In DNA form, the CDR3 reads TGTGCCAGCTCACCAACCAGGGGGGCCTCTGGAAACACCATATATTTT. It is translated as CASSPTRGASGNTIYF.

The chain couples TRBV5-8 to TRBJ1-2; D not resolved. The CDR3 consists of 14 residues. The V and J ends lost 4 bases and 7 bases respectively, with 17 bases between them. Looked up from germline, CDR1 is SGHTS and CDR2 is YDEGEE. CDR3 loop: CASSPRTKGGGYTF. CDR3 bases: TGTGCCAGCAGCCCCCGGACGAAAGGTGGTGGCTACACCTTC.

The chain joins TRBV6-5 to TRBJ1-2; D perhaps matches TRBD1 (6 bases). The ends were cut back, 8 bases at V and 7 bases at J, with 11 bases in the middle. Germline CDR1 MNHEY, CDR2 SVGAGI. There are 11 residues in the CDR3. In DNA form, the CDR3 reads TGTGCCAGCCGATGGGGGCTTGGCTACACCTTC. Its translation: CASRWGLGYTF.

This chain joins TRBV27 and TRBJ1-2; D gene ambiguous. The CDR3 runs 14 residues. V dropped 6 bases and J dropped 0 bases, with 11 bases sitting between them. Germline V lookup: CDR1 MNHEY, CDR2 SMNVEV (reference sequence). For the CDR3, the DNA is TGTGCCAGCAGGCCGACGAGCGCTAACTATGGCTACACCTTC. Protein: CASRPTSANYGYTF.

Only one count was recorded for this clone. V usage is TRBV11-2 and J usage is TRBJ2-5; TRBD1 or TRBD2 may be the D gene (5 bases each). Germline lookup yields CDR1 SGHAT and CDR2 FQNNGV. The CDR3 length is 13 residues. V was trimmed by 3 bases and J by 1 base, leaving 6 bases between them. The CDR3 sequence: CASSFGGQETQYF. The CDR3 region has the DNA TGTGCCAGCAGCTTTGGGGGCCAAGAGACCCAGTACTTC.

The rearrangement joins TRBV19 to TRBJ1-6, with 7 bases identical to TRBD1. Germline trimming cut 6 bases from V and 6 bases from J; bases unmatched to any gene: 8. Germline V gene sequence: CDR1 LNHDA, CDR2 SQIVND (reference sequence). This CDR3 is built from 15 residues. In nucleotides, the CDR3 is TGTGCCAGTAGCCTGACAGGGAGAAGTAATTCACCCCTCCACTTT. Translated: CASSLTGRSNSPLHF.

This clone was seen only a few times. This chain connects TRBV6-5 to TRBJ1-1; D is undetermined. The length of the CDR3 is 13 residues. The germline V gene has CDR1 MNHEY and CDR2 SVGAGI. Trimming took off 0 bases at V and 5 bases at J, with 7 bases between the two ends. The CDR3 is CASSYSTNTEAFF. In nucleotides, the CDR3 is TGTGCCAGCAGTTACTCGACCAATACTGAAGCTTTCTTT.

V and J are TRBV5-1 and TRBJ2-1; D is uncertain. Germline CDR1 SGHRS, CDR2 YFSETQ. The CDR3 extends over 12 amino acids. Trimming removed 1 base from V and 5 bases from J, with 4 bases in between. The CDR3 loop is CASSLRDNEQFF. In DNA, the CDR3 is TGCGCCAGCAGCTTGCGAGACAATGAGCAGTTCTTC.

This clone was found once. J is TRBJ1-6 and V is TRBV19, with no clear D. Between the trimmed V and J ends, which lost 4 bases and 9 bases, there was a span of 16 bases. The CDR3 has 15 amino acids. Germline values: CDR1 LNHDA, CDR2 SQIVND (reference sequence). CDR3 coding DNA: TGTGCCAGTAGTACACTCGCTTCCACTGGTTCACCCCTCCACTTT. Residues: CASSTLASTGSPLHF. The variable domain in full, completed from reference TRBV19 and TRBJ1-6, reads DGGITQSPKYLFRKEGQNVTLSCEQNLNHDAMYWYRQDPGQGLRLIYYSQIVNDFQKGDIAEGYSVSREKKESFPLTVTSAQKNPTAFYLCASSTLASTGSPLHFGNGTRLTVT.

CDR3 in amino acids: CASRIPGQGPHYTF. CDR3 DNA sequence: TGTGCCAGCAGAATCCCAGGACAGGGACCCCATTACACCTTC. The chain combines TRBV5-5 with TRBJ1-2; 8 nucleotides align to TRBD1. Germline V lookup: CDR1 SGHKS, CDR2 YYEKEE (reference sequence). J was trimmed by 11 bases and V by 5 bases; bases with no gene match: 14. The CDR3 has 14 amino acids. Drawing the rest from reference TRBV5-5 and TRBJ1-2, the complete variable domain is DAGVTQSPTHLIKTRGQQVTLRCSPISGHKSVSWYQQVLGQGPQFIFQYYEKEERGRGNFPDRFSARQFPNYSSELNVNALLLGDSALYLCASRIPGQGPHYTFGSGTRLTVV.

The chain combines TRBV28 with TRBJ2-7; tentatively, D is TRBD1 (6 bases). Germline loops: CDR1 MDHEN, CDR2 SYDVKM. V was cut by 1 base and J by 6 bases, with 7 bases left in between. This CDR3 has 12 amino acids. CDR3 coding DNA: TGTGCCAGCAGTTTATACAGGGCCGAGCAGTACTTC. The encoded protein is CASSLYRAEQYF.

The chain combines TRBV6-5 with TRBJ2-7; possibly TRBD1 for D (5 bases). CDR3 length: 14 amino acids. Trimming shortened V by 6 bases and J by 0 bases, and 12 bases separated the two germline ends. CDR1 and CDR2 from the germline V gene are MNHEY and SVGAGI. The CDR3 sequence is CASRRTSSSYEQYF. CDR3 in DNA: TGTGCCAGCAGGAGGACAAGTAGCTCCTACGAGCAGTACTTC.